These 25 T cell receptor beta chains were all obtained from the same sample, sequenced in a study of shared clonotypes between healthy human individuals. The data were produced by immunoSEQ multiplex PCR, yet TCRdb's version contains in-frame clones alone and is incomplete. This sample has approximately 340,000 clones, with roughly 70% found just once. Material: memory CD4+ T cells sorted from blood. Documented subset: CD45RA-negative fraction. These receptors originate from a man younger than 45 in good health.

This clone has only one observation. The genes are TRBV2 and TRBJ2-1, with 8 positions matching TRBD2. The CDR3 length is 16 residues. Trimming cost V 2 bases and J 8 bases; bases outside gene matches: 11. CDR1 and CDR2 (germline): SNHLY, FYNNEI. CDR3 bases: TGTGCCAGCAGTGAACGAGGGGGACTAGGCACGTATGAGCAGTTCTTC. Protein sequence: CASSERGGLGTYEQFF.

The sample holds a few counts of this clone. CDR3 bases: TGTGCCAGCAGCTTACGTTCCCCGGGACCCTACGAGCAGTACTTC. Translation: CASSLRSPGPYEQYF. This chain uses TRBV11-2 with TRBJ2-7, with D possibly called TRBD1 or TRBD2 (5 bases each). The germline gives CDR1 SGHAT, CDR2 FQNNGV. The CDR3 length is 15 residues. Trimming cost V 2 bases and J 2 bases, with 13 bases left between them.

This clone was counted at least ten times. The chain carries TRBV7-9 and TRBJ1-5; TRBD1 aligns across 7 bases. Per germline, CDR1 SEHNR and CDR2 FQNEAQ (reference sequence). Trimming took 4 bases from V and 5 from J; bases not matched to a gene: 5. CDR3 length: 14 amino acids. CDR3 residues: CASSSQGGYQPQHF. The CDR3 region has the DNA TGTGCCAGCAGCTCCCAGGGGGGTTATCAGCCCCAGCATTTT.

This chain links TRBV10-3 with TRBJ1-2; TRBD1 matches 7 bases. CDR3 length: 14 amino acids. Germline V gene data show CDR1 as ENHRY and CDR2 as SYGVKD. V shed 6 bases and J 5 bases; nucleotides not matched to a gene: 9. The DNA of the CDR3 is TGTGCCATCAGAACCGGGACAGAAAATTATGGCTACACCTTC. Translated, it gives CAIRTGTENYGYTF.

This clone has at least ten counts. This chain connects TRBV7-9 to TRBJ2-7; 10 positions agree with TRBD2. Germline loops: CDR1 SEHNR, CDR2 FQNEAQ (reference sequence). J lost 4 bases, V lost 5 bases, and 5 bases had no gene match. This CDR3 spans 14 amino acids. The CDR3 DNA reads as TGTGCCAGCAGCCCTAGCGGGAGAAGGTACGAGCAGTACTTC. Encoded protein: CASSPSGRRYEQYF.

V usage is TRBV6-1 and J usage is TRBJ2-5, with 7 nucleotides matching TRBD2. Germline loops: CDR1 MNHNS, CDR2 SASEGT. This CDR3 region has 13 residues. Trimming at V came to 8 bases and at J to 4 bases, leaving 7 bases not matched to a gene. CDR3 nucleotides: TGTGCCAGCCGAACGGGGGGTGGAGAGACCCAGTACTTC. This translates into CASRTGGGETQYF.

The chain couples TRBV18 to TRBJ1-1; 7 nucleotides line up with TRBD1. Germline-derived CDR1 and CDR2 are KGHSH and LQKENI. V trimming: 6 bases; J trimming: 1 base; junction bases outside the gene matches: 8. This CDR3 is 15 amino acids long. This CDR3 is CASSPGQAPNTEAFF. The CDR3 bases are TGTGCCAGCTCTCCAGGACAGGCCCCGAACACTGAAGCTTTCTTT.

This clone came up a few times. The chain has TRBV14 and TRBJ1-5; no reliable D call. The CDR3 totals 13 residues. V shed 5 bases and J shed 7 bases, with 12 bases lying between them. The germline V gene has CDR1 SGHDN and CDR2 FVKESK. Written as DNA, the CDR3 is TGTGCCAGCAGCTCGGGCCTCAGCCAGCCCCAGCATTTT. Its protein product is CASSSGLSQPQHF.

V gene TRBV19 combines with J gene TRBJ2-7; 10 nucleotides line up with TRBD2. CDR3 length: 14 amino acids. V lost 6 bases, J lost 3 bases, and 5 bases stayed unmatched. Germline assignment: CDR1 LNHDA and CDR2 SQIVND (reference sequence). The CDR3: CASSPSGSIYEQYF. The CDR3, as DNA: TGTGCCAGTAGCCCTAGCGGGAGTATCTACGAGCAGTACTTC.

The chain carries TRBV7-2 and TRBJ2-2; D possibly uses TRBD1 or TRBD2 (5 bases each). Germline-derived CDR1 and CDR2 are SGHTA and FQGNSA. The CDR3 is 16 residues long. The V and J ends lost 1 base and 2 bases respectively, with 11 bases between them. This chain's CDR3 is CASSLVGTGNTGELFF. The CDR3 nucleotides are TGTGCCAGCAGCTTAGTTGGGACGGGAAACACCGGGGAGCTGTTTTTT.

The rearrangement uses TRBV6-5 and TRBJ1-5; D is undetermined. CDR3 length: 14 residues. V was pared by 6 bases and J by 4 bases, with 13 bases between. Germline V lookup: CDR1 MNHEY, CDR2 SVGAGI. The CDR3 DNA is TGTGCCAGCAGCCAGGATCGAGGGAATCAGCCCCAGCATTTT. Protein product: CASSQDRGNQPQHF.

This sequence joins TRBV7-8 and TRBJ2-5; 14 positions agree with TRBD2. The CDR3 consists of 17 residues. J was trimmed by 0 bases and V by 1 base; bases with no gene match: 1. The germline CDR1 and CDR2 sequences are SGHVS and FQNEAQ. CDR3 protein: CASSLGLAGGYQETQYF. The CDR3 DNA reads as TGTGCCAGCAGCTTAGGACTAGCGGGAGGGTACCAAGAGACCCAGTACTTC.

V and J are TRBV28 and TRBJ1-4; TRBD1 is a possible D gene (5 bases). This CDR3 is 15 amino acids long. Germline assignment: CDR1 MDHEN and CDR2 SYDVKM. Trimming stripped 5 bases from V and 7 bases from J, with 17 bases between. CDR3 in DNA: TGTGCCAGCAGTGCTCCAGGGATGGTTGGTGAAAAACTGTTTTTT. As protein: CASSAPGMVGEKLFF.

This chain connects TRBV29-1 to TRBJ2-3; 12 positions agree with TRBD1. The CDR3 contains 15 residues. J gave up 4 bases and V 2 bases, and 4 bases lay outside the gene matches. In germline, CDR1 is SQVTM, CDR2 ANQGSEA. The DNA of the CDR3 is TGCAGCGTTGAACGGGACAGGGGGCAGGCAGATACGCAGTATTTT. Translated: CSVERDRGQADTQYF.

The chain combines TRBV28 with TRBJ2-1; D perhaps matches TRBD1 (5 bases). Germline-derived CDR1 and CDR2 are MDHEN and SYDVKM. The CDR3 totals 13 residues. Trimming left V 7 bases short and J 7 bases short, with 14 bases between. The CDR3 protein is CASTWGPGNEQFF. The CDR3 region has the DNA TGTGCCAGCACCTGGGGCCCGGGTAATGAGCAGTTCTTC.

The chain employs TRBV7-9 and TRBJ1-1; D not certain. The V gene's germline CDR1 is SEHNR and CDR2 FQNEAQ (reference sequence). The CDR3 covers 13 residues. V was trimmed by 1 base and J by 10 bases, leaving 13 bases between them. The CDR3 DNA is TGTGCCAGCAGCTTAGTGGGAGGCCCTGGAGCTTTCTTT. It codes for CASSLVGGPGAFF.

This chain connects TRBV27 to TRBJ2-7; D ambiguous. CDR3 size: 13 residues. The germline CDR1 and CDR2 sequences are MNHEY and SMNVEV (reference sequence). The V gene lost 3 bases and the J gene lost 6 bases, with 12 bases spanning the gap. The CDR3 DNA reads TGTGCCAGCAGTTTTGTGTTTTCGGGCGAGCAGTACTTC. Its protein product is CASSFVFSGEQYF.

V usage is TRBV29-1 and J usage is TRBJ1-2; D gene unclear. Trimming left V 4 bases short and J 4 bases short, with 10 bases between. CDR3 size: 12 residues. The germline V gene has CDR1 SQVTM and CDR2 ANQGSEA. CDR3 protein: CSVGEGLYGYTF. DNA of the CDR3: TGCAGCGTTGGGGAGGGCCTCTATGGCTACACCTTC.

V gene TRBV27 combines with J gene TRBJ2-7, with D hard to call. This CDR3 has 13 amino acids. Trimming removed 4 bases at V and 1 base at J, with 8 bases between. Germline CDR1 and CDR2: MNHEY and SMNVEV (reference sequence). As DNA, the CDR3 is TGTGCCAGCAGTTCCACAGTATCCTACGAGCAGTACTTC. Protein: CASSSTVSYEQYF.

The chain uses TRBV5-1 and TRBJ1-4; the D is unclear. Germline V gene sequence: CDR1 SGHRS, CDR2 YFSETQ. Trimming left V 0 bases short and J 8 bases short, with 8 bases between. The CDR3 covers 13 residues. The CDR3 here is CASSLERGEKLFF. CDR3 DNA sequence: TGCGCCAGCAGCTTGGAACGGGGAGAAAAACTGTTTTTT.

The chain combines TRBV9 with TRBJ2-3; weak D call: TRBD1 (6 bases). Trimming pared 3 bases from V and 2 bases from J, leaving 13 bases between. Looked up from germline, CDR1 is SGDLS and CDR2 is YYNGEE. The CDR3 covers 15 residues. CDR3 residues: CASSARTAVTDTQYF. In DNA, the CDR3 is TGTGCCAGCAGCGCAAGGACAGCGGTCACAGATACGCAGTATTTT.

The chain joins TRBV2 to TRBJ2-7; TRBD1 agrees at 7 bases. Trimming at V came to 10 bases and at J to 5 bases, leaving 14 bases not matched to a gene. This CDR3 is 14 amino acids long. Germline-derived CDR1 and CDR2 are SNHLY and FYNNEI. The CDR3 DNA reads as TGTGCCACCTTCAAAGACAGGGTGATCGACGAGCAGTACTTC. Translating gives CATFKDRVIDEQYF.

This clone was seen only once. This sequence joins TRBV27 and TRBJ2-7, with D possibly matching TRBD2 (5 bases). Germline values: CDR1 MNHEY, CDR2 SMNVEV (reference sequence). V lost 5 bases and J lost 6, with 14 bases in between. The CDR3 runs to 13 residues. CDR3 protein: CASSTGSLFEQYF. The CDR3 coding sequence is TGTGCCAGCAGTACGGGGAGCCTGTTCGAGCAGTACTTC.

Only a few counts were recorded for this clone. The same CDR3 is also encoded by other DNA sequences in this sample. This chain connects TRBV18 to TRBJ2-7; D possibly uses TRBD1 or TRBD2 (5 bases each). The V gene's germline CDR1 is KGHSH and CDR2 LQKENI. This CDR3 has 12 amino acids. With 1 base removed from V and 5 bases from J, the gap between germline ends came to 6 bases. The CDR3 sequence is CASSPRGNEQYF. In DNA, the CDR3 is TGTGCCAGCTCACCACGGGGGAACGAGCAGTACTTC.

The V and J genes are TRBV5-1 and TRBJ2-1; 8 bases fit TRBD2. Trimming cost V 3 bases and J 2 bases; bases outside gene matches: 7. Germline V gene data show CDR1 as SGHRS and CDR2 as YFSETQ. The CDR3 loop spans 16 amino acids. The CDR3 protein is CASSYVSGNTYNEQFF. The CDR3, as DNA: TGCGCCAGCAGCTACGTTAGCGGGAACACCTACAATGAGCAGTTCTTC. Full variable domain (missing parts from reference TRBV5-1 and TRBJ2-1): KAGVTQTPRYLIKTRGQQVTLSCSPISGHRSVSWYQQTPGQGLQFLFEYFSETQRNKGNFPGRFSGRQFSNSRSEMNVSTLELGDSALYLCASSYVSGNTYNEQFFGPGTRLTVL.